This TCR beta chain was identified during a study of blood T cell repertoires in COVID-19. In the study overall: The samples span acute and convalescent COVID-19 from the United States, Italy and Spain.

Germline V gives CDR1 GTSNPN, CDR2 SVGIG (reference sequence). The J segment lost 1 base and the V segment lost 2 bases, leaving 3 bases of the junction unmatched. The CDR3 length is 14 residues. TCRdb's copy holds only in-frame clones and misses some; the assay was immunoSEQ multiplex PCR. The sample includes about 97,000 clones, about 83% of them seen just once. Sequences were obtained from peripheral blood. V is TRBV30 and J is TRBJ1-1; TRBD1 aligns across 8 bases. This TCR was recovered from a human donor in a cohort sampled during active COVID-19. CDR3 sequence reads: CAWSLGQGNTEAFF. Here the CDR3 DNA reads TGTGCCTGGAGTTTAGGACAGGGGAACACTGAAGCTTTCTTT.